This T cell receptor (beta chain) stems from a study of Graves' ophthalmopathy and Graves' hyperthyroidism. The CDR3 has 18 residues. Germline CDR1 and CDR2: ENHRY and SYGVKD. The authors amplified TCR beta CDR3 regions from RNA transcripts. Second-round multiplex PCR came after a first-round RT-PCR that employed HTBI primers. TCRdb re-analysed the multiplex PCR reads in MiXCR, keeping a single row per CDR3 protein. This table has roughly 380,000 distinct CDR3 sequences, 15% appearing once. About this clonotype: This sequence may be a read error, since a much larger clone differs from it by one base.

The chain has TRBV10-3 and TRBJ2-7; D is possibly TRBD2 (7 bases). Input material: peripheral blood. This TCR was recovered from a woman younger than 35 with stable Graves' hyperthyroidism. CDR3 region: CSISGGDRGEGLSYEQYF. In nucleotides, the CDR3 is TGTTCCATCAGTGGGGGAGATAGGGGGGAGGGACTCTCCTACGAGCAGTACTTC.